This TCR beta chain was retrieved from a study of T cell changes during pregnancy in multiple sclerosis (dated 2019 in TCRdb). For the wider study: The study examined how the T cell repertoire changed over the course of pregnancy in women with multiple sclerosis.

Trimming takes 6 bases from V and 1 base from J, and the germline ends sit 7 bases apart. The germline V gene provides CDR1 SNHLY and CDR2 FYNNEI. The CDR3 measures 13 amino acids from cysteine to phenylalanine. Just CDR3 DNA is preserved here, 39 bases in frame from base 1. The library was obtained by the immunoSEQ multiplex PCR assay. TCRdb limited this immuneACCESS table to in-frame rearrangements with V and J called. A share of clones is missing; checked studies link under half to unresolved V genes, and the rest is unexplained. This sample has over 50,000 clones in its table, and roughly 93% of those were observed once. Jointly, the top ten make up around 1.9% of the sample. Concerning this clone: Its cognate antigen has yet to be identified. Nothing much larger sits one base from this clone, and base qualities are not available.

The sequencing here drew on peripheral blood, taken in the second trimester of pregnancy. The chain links TRBV2 with TRBJ2-1; the D gene is perhaps TRBD2, on 5 matching bases. The receptor was isolated from a female donor with multiple sclerosis, enrolled in a pregnancy study. The sequenced DNA is TGTGCCAGCAGGGAGCGGTCCTACAATGAGCAGTTCTTC. Protein translation: CASRERSYNEQFF.